This T cell receptor beta chain was identified during a study of T cells in Graves' hyperthyroidism and ophthalmopathy. General study points: Appearing also in blood were most of the thyroid clonotypes expanded above 0.001. Ophthalmopathy cases were set apart from stable hyperthyroidism by a 13 V-J model.

Details on this clonotype: Its antigen is not known.

J lost 2 bases, V lost 6 bases, and 8 bases had no gene match. CDR3 length: 15 amino acids. Germline-derived CDR1 and CDR2 are MNHEY and SVGEGT. RNA transcripts yielded amplified TCR beta CDR3 regions. RT-PCR in the first round (using the HTBI primer set) targeted the TCR CDR3. One entry per CDR3 protein results from TCRdb running MiXCR on the multiplex PCR reads. The repertoire holds roughly 510,000 distinct CDR3 sequences, with 20% as singletons. Across 18 months, stable Graves' hyperthyroidism was marked by no progression to ophthalmopathy. The origin of this receptor is a young man with Graves' hyperthyroidism. Sequencing was carried out using blood. V is TRBV6-2 or TRBV6-3 and J is TRBJ2-7; 9 nucleotides match TRBD1. The CDR3 bases are TGTGCCAGCAGCCGCTACCGGACAGGGGCCTACGAGCAGTACTTC. The encoded protein is CASSRYRTGAYEQYF.